The clone carrying this T cell receptor (beta chain) has a count of ten or more. Its cognate antigen is unknown. The V gene end was trimmed by 7 bases and the J gene end by 7 bases; junction bases not matched to a gene: 4. The CDR3 has 13 amino acids. Germline lookup yields CDR1 SNHLY and CDR2 FYNNEI. Ophthalmopathy cases scored 3 or more on the Clinical Activity Score and 4 or more on NOSPECS grade, with duration below 3 months. Diagnoses were established using clinical symptoms, serum thyroxine and TRAb, thyroid ultrasound and orbital computed tomography. A roughly 9.1 ml volume of fresh peripheral blood provided the PBMCs. The data stem from a study of T cells in Graves' hyperthyroidism and ophthalmopathy. Using RNA transcripts as the source, TCR beta CDR3 regions were amplified. Carried out on the TCR CDR3, a first-round RT-PCR used the HTBI primer set. TCRdb ran MiXCR on the multiplex PCR reads and lists one entry per CDR3 protein. This table holds 300,000 to 450,000 distinct CDR3 sequences, roughly 15% found once.

Study-wide results and caveats: A model built on 13 V-J features separated ophthalmopathy from stable hyperthyroidism.

The genes are TRBV2 and TRBJ1-5, with 10 bases that match TRBD1. The TCR comes from a woman in her 30s with Graves' ophthalmopathy. The sequenced material came from blood. CDR3: CASTGQGEQPQHF. The CDR3 DNA follows: TGTGCCAGCACCGGACAGGGGGAACAGCCCCAGCATTTT.